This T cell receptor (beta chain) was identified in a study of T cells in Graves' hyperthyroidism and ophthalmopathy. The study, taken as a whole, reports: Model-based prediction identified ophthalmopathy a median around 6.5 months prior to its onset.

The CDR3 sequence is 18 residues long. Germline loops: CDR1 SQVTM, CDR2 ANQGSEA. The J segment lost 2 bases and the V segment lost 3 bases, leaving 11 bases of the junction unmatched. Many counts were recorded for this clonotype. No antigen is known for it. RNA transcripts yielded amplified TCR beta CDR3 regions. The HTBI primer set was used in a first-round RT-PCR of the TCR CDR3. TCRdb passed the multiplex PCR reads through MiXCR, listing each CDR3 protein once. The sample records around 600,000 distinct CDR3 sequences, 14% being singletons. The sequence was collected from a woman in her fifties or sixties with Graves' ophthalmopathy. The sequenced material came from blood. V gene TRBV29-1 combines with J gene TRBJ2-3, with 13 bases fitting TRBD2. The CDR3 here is CSVEAGTSGTVPTDTQYF. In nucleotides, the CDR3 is TGCAGCGTTGAGGCGGGGACTAGCGGGACGGTCCCCACAGATACGCAGTATTTT.